This record looks at one T cell receptor (beta chain) sequence and its context. The sample originates from a study of blood T cell repertoires in COVID-19. The repertoire was sequenced with immunoSEQ multiplex PCR; TCRdb's copy has only in-frame clones and lacks some. Of roughly 100,000 clones in the sample, roughly 90% were seen once. The clonotype was recovered from an older woman with acute or convalescent COVID-19. The sample taken for sequencing was peripheral blood.

The CDR3 sequence: CASQTSGRNTGELFF. In DNA form, the CDR3 reads TGTGCCAGTCAGACTAGTGGTCGGAACACCGGGGAGCTGTTTTTT. The rearrangement uses TRBV6-6 and TRBJ2-2, with D perhaps matching TRBD2 (6 bases). The CDR3 is 15 residues long. CDR1 and CDR2 from the germline V gene are MNHNY and SVGAGI (reference sequence). V was cut by 9 bases and J by 1 base, with 15 bases left in between.